The 31 T cell receptor beta chains in this list originate from one sample, sequenced in a study of blood T cell repertoires in COVID-19. The method was immunoSEQ multiplex PCR; TCRdb's version includes in-frame clones alone and lacks a portion of them. The table records fewer than 30,000 clones, approximately 79% of them present only once. Sequenced material: peripheral blood. Source of these receptors: a boy aged 2 to 10 with active or convalescent COVID-19.

The CDR3 DNA sequence: TGCGCCAGCAGGGCACCGGGACTTCGCGGGGAGCTGTTTTTT. Translation: CASRAPGLRGELFF. The rearrangement joins TRBV10-2 to TRBJ2-2, with a possible D match to TRBD2 (6 bases). The CDR3 extends over 14 amino acids. Germline values: CDR1 WSHSY, CDR2 SAAADI. The V end was cut by 6 bases, the J end by 7 bases, with 15 bases between.

This clone was observed a single time. At one end the junction does not follow the germline gene, possibly because of a read error. The chain combines TRBV7-7 with TRBJ2-5; D gene unclear. CDR3 length equals 11 residues. Germline V lookup: CDR1 SSHAT, CDR2 FNYEAQ (reference sequence). The CDR3 DNA reads as TGTGCTAGCAGCGCCGGGGAGACCCAGTACTTC. Protein product: CASSAGETQYF.

The rearrangement joins TRBV6-4 to TRBJ2-2; the match to TRBD1 covers 7 bases. The CDR3 is 15 amino acids. V lost 6 bases to trimming and J lost 6 bases; unmatched junction nucleotides: 10. Germline V lookup: CDR1 MRHNA, CDR2 SNTAGT. This CDR3 is CASSTGTASPGELFF. In DNA form, the CDR3 reads TGTGCCAGCAGCACCGGGACAGCAAGCCCCGGGGAGCTGTTTTTT.

The chain joins TRBV6-5 to TRBJ2-3; 9 positions agree with TRBD2. The CDR3 has 14 residues. Germline CDR1 and CDR2: MNHEY and SVGAGI. The J segment lost 1 base and the V segment lost 6 bases, leaving 2 bases of the junction unmatched. CDR3 residues: CASRRTSGTDTQYF. CDR3 nucleotide sequence: TGTGCCAGCAGAAGGACTAGCGGCACAGATACGCAGTATTTT.

This clone was seen a few times. The chain has TRBV6-5 and TRBJ2-1, with D perhaps matching TRBD2 (6 bases). V gave up 7 bases and J gave up 7 bases, with 17 bases separating them. This CDR3 is built from 14 residues. Germline values: CDR1 MNHEY, CDR2 SVGAGI. As DNA, the CDR3 is TGTGCCAGCAACCAACCCGGGAGAAGGAATGAGCAGTTCTTC. This codes for CASNQPGRRNEQFF.

The V and J genes are TRBV5-8 and TRBJ2-7, with D possibly TRBD2 on 6 matching bases. Trimming left V 0 bases short and J 3 bases short, with 13 bases between. The CDR3 is 15 residues long. In germline, CDR1 is SGHTS, CDR2 YDEGEE. The CDR3 bases are TGTGCCAGCAGCTTGGCCCTCGGGGGACGCTACGAGCAGTACTTC. Its protein product is CASSLALGGRYEQYF.

This chain connects TRBV3-1 (or the pseudogene TRBV3-2) to TRBJ2-5, with 7 nucleotides matching TRBD2. With V trimmed by 4 bases and J by 5 bases, 1 base remained unmatched. CDR3 length: 12 residues. CDR1 and CDR2 (germline): LGHDT, YNNKEL (reference sequence). CDR3 bases: TGTGCCAGCAGCCGGGGGGGGGAGACCCAGTACTTC. Its translation is CASSRGGETQYF.

The chain has TRBV7-8 and TRBJ2-5; 12 nucleotides match TRBD2. The V and J ends lost 5 bases and 2 bases, in that order; junction bases with no gene match: 3. CDR1 and CDR2 (germline): SGHVS, FQNEAQ. The CDR3 has 15 amino acids. The CDR3 sequence is CASSTSGRLQETQYF. In nucleotides, the CDR3 is TGTGCCAGCAGCACTAGCGGGAGGTTGCAAGAGACCCAGTACTTC.

The gene calls are TRBV9 and TRBJ2-3; no reliable D call. Germline CDR1 SGDLS, CDR2 YYNGEE. The V end was cut by 0 bases, the J end by 3 bases, with 2 bases between. This CDR3 is 12 amino acids long. CDR3 residues: CASSVATDTQYF. CDR3 nucleotides: TGTGCCAGCAGCGTAGCTACAGATACGCAGTATTTT.

This clone was found a few times. The J gene is TRBJ1-5, the V gene TRBV2, with 8 bases identical to TRBD1. The CDR3 is 18 amino acids. Germline CDR1 SNHLY, CDR2 FYNNEI. V gave up 5 bases and J gave up 1 base; unmatched junction bases: 13. The CDR3 here is CASSSTGEYPLSNQPQHF. CDR3 coding DNA: TGTGCCAGCAGTTCGACAGGGGAGTACCCCCTCAGCAATCAGCCCCAGCATTTT.

The chain is built from TRBV27 and TRBJ2-7, with 9 bases aligning to TRBD2. The junction had 5 bases not matched to a gene; V was cut back by 2 bases and J by 0 bases. Germline CDR1 is MNHEY and CDR2 is SMNVEV (reference sequence). This CDR3 comprises 16 residues. The CDR3 nucleotides read TGTGCCAGCAGTTTAGCTAGCGGGGAGAGCTCCTACGAGCAGTACTTC. As protein: CASSLASGESSYEQYF.

The gene calls are TRBV4-1 and TRBJ2-3; D is unclear. V was clipped by 2 bases and J by 0 bases, with 3 bases between them. The CDR3 is 13 amino acids. CDR1 is MGHRA and CDR2 is YSYEKL in the germline V gene. The CDR3 DNA reads TGCGCCAGCAGCCAACCTAGCACAGATACGCAGTATTTT. Its translation is CASSQPSTDTQYF.

This chain uses TRBV28 with TRBJ2-3; D gene unclear. The CDR3 spans 11 residues. The V end was cut by 4 bases, the J end by 11 bases, with 10 bases between. In germline, CDR1 is MDHEN, CDR2 SYDVKM. CDR3 nucleotides: TGTGCCAGCAGTTCATTTTACAAGCAGTATTTT. Protein: CASSSFYKQYF.

This clone was seen many times. This rearrangement joins TRBV6-5 to TRBJ2-7; D might be TRBD2 (6 bases). Germline loops: CDR1 MNHEY, CDR2 SVGAGI. The V end lost 6 bases, the J end lost 2 bases, and 17 bases lay between the germline ends. This CDR3 has 15 amino acids. CDR3 DNA: TGTGCCAGCAGGCCTCGGGGGACGGGCCCCTACGAGCAGTACTTC. It codes for CASRPRGTGPYEQYF.

J is TRBJ1-2 and V is TRBV27; 8 nucleotides line up with TRBD1. J was trimmed by 4 bases and V by 5 bases; bases with no gene match: 3. The CDR3 has 13 amino acids. Per germline, CDR1 MNHEY and CDR2 SMNVEV (reference sequence). The CDR3 is CASSLTGVYGYTF. The CDR3 bases are TGTGCCAGCAGTCTGACAGGGGTCTATGGCTACACCTTC.

The chain couples TRBV12-5 to TRBJ2-1; unclear D gene. The CDR3 runs 11 residues. Germline V gene data show CDR1 as LGHNT and CDR2 as FRNRAP. Trimming took off 6 bases at V and 4 bases at J, with 4 bases between the two ends. The CDR3 DNA is TGTGCTAGTGGGAGTTACAATGAGCAGTTCTTC. It specifies CASGSYNEQFF.

The CDR3 DNA reads as TGCGCCAGCAGCCAAGCCCCATACAGGGGGCCAGCTCACGGCTACACCTTC. The encoded protein is CASSQAPYRGPAHGYTF. The rearrangement uses TRBV4-1 and TRBJ1-2; TRBD1 matches at 9 bases. The V segment lost 1 base and the J segment 8 bases; nucleotides outside the gene matches: 14. CDR1 MGHRA and CDR2 YSYEKL come from the germline V gene. The CDR3 consists of 17 residues.

The chain combines TRBV7-6 with TRBJ1-2, with D possibly TRBD1 on 6 matching bases. Per germline, CDR1 SGHVS and CDR2 FNYEAQ. This CDR3 spans 16 amino acids. Between the trimmed V and J ends, which lost 0 bases and 7 bases, there was a span of 18 bases. The CDR3 DNA follows: TGTGCCAGCAGCTTAGCTAAGGACAGACTAACTCGTGGCTACACCTTC. Translating gives CASSLAKDRLTRGYTF. Full variable domain (outside the CDR3, taken from reference TRBV7-6 and TRBJ1-2): GAGVSQSPRYKVTKRGQDVALRCDPISGHVSLYWYRQALGQGPEFLTYFNYEAQQDKSGLPNDRFSAERPEGSISTLTIQRTEQRDSAMYRCASSLAKDRLTRGYTFGSGTRLTVV.

V usage is TRBV21-1 and J usage is TRBJ1-2. TRBV21-1 is a known pseudogene. This CDR3 contains 11 residues. CDR3: CAAGVNYGYTF. Here the CDR3 DNA reads TGTGCCGCGGGGGTAAACTATGGCTACACCTTC.

This clone was recorded only once. The chain uses TRBV30 and TRBJ2-5; D might be TRBD2 (7 bases). The germline V and J ends were trimmed by 3 bases and 6 bases, with 17 bases remaining between them. CDR1 is GTSNPN and CDR2 is SVGIG in the germline V gene (reference sequence). There are 14 residues in the CDR3. CDR3 coding DNA: TGTGCCTGGAGCAAGGGCGGGGGCCTAAAGACCCAGTACTTC. This codes for CAWSKGGGLKTQYF.

This chain joins TRBV5-1 and TRBJ1-2; D is ambiguous. Trimming removed 3 bases from V and 4 bases from J, with 16 bases in between. From germline, CDR1 is SGHRS and CDR2 YFSETQ. This CDR3 contains 15 residues. The CDR3 region is CASSSSPWEIYGYTF. In DNA, the CDR3 is TGCGCCAGCAGCTCCTCCCCTTGGGAGATCTATGGCTACACCTTC.

The chain carries TRBV11-2 and TRBJ1-2; TRBD1 matches 7 bases. The ends lost 2 bases at V and 2 bases at J; junction bases unmatched: 5. The V gene's germline CDR1 is SGHAT and CDR2 FQNNGV. The CDR3 length is 15 residues. The CDR3 sequence is CASSLPPTGNYGYTF. For the CDR3, the DNA is TGTGCCAGCAGCTTACCCCCGACAGGGAACTATGGCTACACCTTC.

J is TRBJ1-4 and V is TRBV11-2; no reliable D call. The germline V gene has CDR1 SGHAT and CDR2 FQNNGV. This CDR3 is built from 13 residues. V dropped 4 bases and J dropped 5 bases, with 8 bases sitting between them. CDR3 sequence (DNA): TGTGCCAGCAGCTCAGGTCTCAATGAAAAACTGTTTTTT. It yields the protein CASSSGLNEKLFF.

The chain recombines TRBV23-1 with TRBJ2-7; the match to TRBD2 covers 10 bases. TRBV23-1 is classed as an ORF, of uncertain function. V lost 4 bases to trimming and J lost 6 bases; unmatched junction nucleotides: 9. The CDR3 loop spans 15 amino acids. Here the CDR3 DNA reads TGCGCCAGCAGTCCTACCGGGACTAGCGAAACCGAGCAGTACTTC. Residues: CASSPTGTSETEQYF.

The CDR3 loop reads CASNPRGLAGHYEQYF. CDR3 DNA: TGTGCCAGCAACCCGCGAGGACTAGCGGGACACTACGAGCAGTACTTC. This chain joins TRBV28 and TRBJ2-7; 12 nucleotides agree with TRBD2. With V trimmed by 7 bases and J by 3 bases, 10 bases remained unmatched. The CDR3 spans 16 residues. Germline CDR1 is MDHEN and CDR2 is SYDVKM.

This clone was recorded a few times. The chain uses TRBV19 and TRBJ1-2; D possibly corresponds to TRBD1 (5 bases). Germline V lookup: CDR1 LNHDA, CDR2 SQIVND (reference sequence). Trimming took off 8 bases at V and 0 bases at J, with 10 bases between the two ends. The CDR3 is made up of 13 amino acids. CDR3 residues: CASQWGANYGYTF. The CDR3 bases are TGTGCCAGTCAATGGGGGGCTAACTATGGCTACACCTTC. Based on the CDR3 plus reference TRBV19 and TRBJ1-2, the full variable domain is DGGITQSPKYLFRKEGQNVTLSCEQNLNHDAMYWYRQDPGQGLRLIYYSQIVNDFQKGDIAEGYSVSREKKESFPLTVTSAQKNPTAFYLCASQWGANYGYTFGSGTRLTVV.

The chain carries TRBV9 and TRBJ2-6, with TRBD1 matching 9 bases. In germline, CDR1 is SGDLS, CDR2 YYNGEE. This CDR3 contains 17 residues. V was pared by 6 bases and J by 5 bases, with 12 bases of the junction left unmatched. Written as DNA, the CDR3 is TGTGCCAGCACCTCGGGACAGGGCGACCTCTGGGCCAACGTCCTGACTTTC. Amino acids: CASTSGQGDLWANVLTF. The full variable domain, completed using reference TRBV9 and TRBJ2-6, is DSGVTQTPKHLITATGQRVTLRCSPRSGDLSVYWYQQSLDQGLQFLIQYYNGEERAKGNILERFSAQQFPDLHSELNLSSLELGDSALYFCASTSGQGDLWANVLTFGAGSRLTVL.

J is TRBJ1-2 and V is TRBV9, with 7 bases that match TRBD1. This CDR3 spans 14 amino acids. Germline V gene lookup returns CDR1 SGDLS and CDR2 YYNGEE. The trim removed 0 bases at V and 6 bases at J, leaving 5 bases unmatched. Written as DNA, the CDR3 is TGTGCCAGCAGCGTAGCACACAGGGGTCATGGCTACACCTTC. Its protein is CASSVAHRGHGYTF.

The chain has TRBV6-5 and TRBJ2-7, with 7 bases matching TRBD2. The CDR3 has 16 amino acids. Losses at the gene ends were 1 base for V and 5 bases for J; bases not matched to a gene: 11. The germline CDR1 and CDR2 sequences are MNHEY and SVGAGI. The CDR3: CASSYFYGGSSHEQYF. The CDR3 coding sequence is TGTGCCAGCAGTTACTTCTACGGCGGGAGTTCCCACGAGCAGTACTTC.

The chain is built from TRBV3-1 (or the pseudogene TRBV3-2) and TRBJ2-7; D call uncertain. The CDR3 runs to 17 residues. The ends were cut back, 0 bases at V and 0 bases at J, with 15 bases in the middle. Looked up from germline, CDR1 is LGHDT and CDR2 is YNNKEL (reference sequence). In DNA, the CDR3 is TGTGCCAGCAGCCAAGATAATCAAGCTTGGAGCTCCTACGAGCAGTACTTC. Encoded protein: CASSQDNQAWSSYEQYF.

The chain joins TRBV7-9 to TRBJ2-3; TRBD1 matches at 7 bases. The CDR3 loop spans 15 amino acids. Germline V gene lookup returns CDR1 SEHNR and CDR2 FQNEAQ (reference sequence). J lost 2 bases, V lost 5 bases, and 7 bases had no gene match. CDR3 sequence reads: CASSAHRGLTDTQYF. The CDR3 DNA sequence: TGTGCCAGCAGCGCCCACAGGGGCCTCACAGATACGCAGTATTTT.